One sample yielded the 26 T cell receptor beta chains listed below, sequenced in a study of T cell responses to AZD1222 COVID-19 vaccine. Sequencing was performed with immunoSEQ multiplex PCR; in TCRdb, only in-frame clones are kept and a portion is missing. Among 91,000 or so clones listed, about 94% were seen once. Source: peripheral blood, taken 28 days after the second AZD1222 dose. The receptors here all came from an adult who received the AZD1222 COVID-19 vaccine.

The CDR3 loop is CASSEAGRGRLFTEAFF. The CDR3 DNA is TGTGCCAGCAGTGAAGCGGGAAGGGGGCGACTCTTCACTGAAGCTTTCTTT. V usage is TRBV6-1 and J usage is TRBJ1-1, with TRBD1 matching over 7 bases. The CDR3 spans 17 residues. The J segment lost 4 bases and the V segment lost 0 bases, leaving 11 bases of the junction unmatched. Looked up from germline, CDR1 is MNHNS and CDR2 is SASEGT.

The rearrangement uses TRBV28 and TRBJ1-6; D is uncertain. CDR3 length: 16 residues. Per the germline V gene, CDR1 is MDHEN and CDR2 is SYDVKM. V lost 5 bases and J 10 bases, leaving 21 bases between the germline ends. The CDR3 DNA reads TGTGCCAGCAGTCCCCGTGGATGGCCCGAGAACTCACCCCTCCACTTT. Protein: CASSPRGWPENSPLHF.

The rearrangement links TRBV4-3 to TRBJ1-2, with no clear D. The CDR3 sequence is 13 residues long. V was trimmed by 0 bases and J by 5 bases, leaving 7 bases between them. From germline, CDR1 is LGHNA and CDR2 YSLEER. The chain's CDR3 is CASSQETGYGYTF. The CDR3 coding sequence is TGCGCCAGCAGCCAAGAAACTGGGTATGGCTACACCTTC.

V usage is TRBV2 and J usage is TRBJ1-1; 9 bases are shared with TRBD1. CDR1 and CDR2 from the germline V gene are SNHLY and FYNNEI. This CDR3 is built from 14 residues. The ends lost 7 bases at V and 1 base at J; junction bases unmatched: 4. CDR3 DNA sequence: TGTGCCAGCACCATGGGACAGGGGAACACTGAAGCTTTCTTT. Protein: CASTMGQGNTEAFF.

This chain connects TRBV5-1 to TRBJ2-2, with 7 bases matching TRBD1. The CDR3 has 15 amino acids. CDR1 and CDR2 (germline): SGHRS, YFSETQ. With 4 bases clipped from V and 5 bases from J, the junction kept 8 bases outside the gene matches. For the CDR3, the DNA is TGCGCCAGCAGCATCGGGACAGTAGGGACCGGGGAGCTGTTTTTT. This translates into CASSIGTVGTGELFF.

The chain recombines TRBV2 with TRBJ1-2; D uncertain. Trimming took 7 bases from V and 4 from J, leaving 19 bases between them. Germline V gives CDR1 SNHLY, CDR2 FYNNEI. This CDR3 is 15 amino acids long. CDR3 sequence reads: CASNGDGRRAYGYTF. CDR3 DNA: TGTGCCAGCAACGGAGACGGACGGAGGGCCTATGGCTACACCTTC.

CDR3 loop: CASSPDRGSSYEQYF. For the CDR3, the DNA is TGCGCCAGCAGCCCCGACAGGGGAAGCTCCTACGAGCAGTACTTC. The V gene is TRBV5-1, the J gene TRBJ2-7, with 8 nucleotides matching TRBD1. Germline assignment: CDR1 SGHRS and CDR2 YFSETQ. The CDR3 is made up of 15 amino acids. Unmatched junction bases numbered 6, after V lost 4 bases and J lost 0 bases.

V and J are TRBV3-1 (or the pseudogene TRBV3-2) and TRBJ2-3; D call uncertain. Trimming left V 4 bases short and J 3 bases short, with 5 bases between. Germline V lookup: CDR1 LGHDT, CDR2 YNNKEL (reference sequence). The CDR3 contains 12 residues. The CDR3 is CASSLLTDTQYF. CDR3 in DNA: TGTGCCAGCAGCCTTCTAACAGATACGCAGTATTTT.

The CDR3 nucleotides are TGTGCCAGCAGCTTAGGGGGGCAGGGGCGGCGCAATCAGCCCCAGCATTTT. It translates to CASSLGGQGRRNQPQHF. The chain is built from TRBV7-8 and TRBJ1-5; D is possibly TRBD1 (6 bases). The CDR3 is made up of 17 amino acids. The germline V gene encodes CDR1 SGHVS and CDR2 FQNEAQ. V lost 1 base and J lost 2, with 15 bases in between.

CDR3 loop: CASSPLGTLPNSYEQYF. For the CDR3, the DNA is TGCGCCAGCAGCCCACTTGGGACTCTCCCAAACTCCTACGAGCAGTACTTC. The V and J genes are TRBV5-1 and TRBJ2-7; D possibly corresponds to TRBD2 (6 bases). The ends were cut back, 4 bases at V and 0 bases at J, with 20 bases in the middle. Germline V gene data show CDR1 as SGHRS and CDR2 as YFSETQ. The CDR3 consists of 17 residues.

This clone was seen a few times. V and J are TRBV11-3 and TRBJ2-7; 8 nucleotides agree with TRBD1. Germline V gives CDR1 SGHNT, CDR2 YENEEA. The trim removed 8 bases at V and 6 bases at J, leaving 6 bases unmatched. The CDR3 is 12 amino acids. The CDR3 region is CASRRTGFEQYF. In DNA form, the CDR3 reads TGTGCCAGCCGACGGACAGGGTTCGAGCAGTACTTC.

The V call is TRBV2, the J call TRBJ1-2; D unclear. Between the trimmed V and J ends, which lost 3 bases and 0 bases, there was a span of 11 bases. The germline V gene encodes CDR1 SNHLY and CDR2 FYNNEI. The CDR3 spans 15 residues. This CDR3 is CASSESGLSNYGYTF. The CDR3 DNA follows: TGTGCCAGCAGTGAGAGTGGGCTTTCTAACTATGGCTACACCTTC.

The rearrangement joins TRBV6-4 to TRBJ2-4, with TRBD2 identical over 7 bases. This CDR3 is built from 18 residues. After removal of 4 bases from V and 0 bases from J, the junction contained 12 bases not matched to a gene. The germline CDR1 and CDR2 sequences are MRHNA and SNTAGT. The CDR3 nucleotides are TGTGCCAGCAGTGTCTGGGGGGGGAGTCCCCTAGCCAAAAACATTCAGTACTTC. Its translation is CASSVWGGSPLAKNIQYF.

As for this clone: The junction does not match germline at one end; this may be a read error. The V call is TRBV6-6, the J call TRBJ2-7; no firm D call. CDR3 length equals 11 residues. CDR1 and CDR2 (germline): MNHNY, SVGAGI (reference sequence). CDR3 residues: CASSFQYEQYF. The CDR3, as DNA: TGTGCCAGTAGTTTTCAGTACGAGCAGTACTTC.

The chain has TRBV15 and TRBJ1-5; 7 nucleotides align to TRBD1. CDR1 is LNHNV, CDR2 YYDKDF, per germline (reference sequence). V was clipped by 0 bases and J by 4 bases; unmatched bases: 9. This CDR3 comprises 17 residues. The CDR3 sequence: CATSRDSRGRLNQPQHF. For the CDR3, the DNA is TGTGCCACCAGCAGAGATTCAAGGGGGCGACTTAATCAGCCCCAGCATTTT.

The chain's CDR3 is CASSFELPGYTEAFF. CDR3 DNA sequence: TGCGCCAGCAGCTTCGAGCTCCCGGGGTACACTGAAGCTTTCTTT. The J gene is TRBJ1-1, the V gene TRBV5-1, with D hard to call. Trimming removed 2 bases from V and 3 bases from J, with 14 bases in between. Germline-derived CDR1 and CDR2 are SGHRS and YFSETQ. The CDR3 is made up of 15 amino acids. Variable domain in full (rest from reference TRBV5-1 and TRBJ1-1): KAGVTQTPRYLIKTRGQQVTLSCSPISGHRSVSWYQQTPGQGLQFLFEYFSETQRNKGNFPGRFSGRQFSNSRSEMNVSTLELGDSALYLCASSFELPGYTEAFFGQGTRLTVV.

This clone was observed a single time. The chain joins TRBV27 to TRBJ1-5, with 11 bases matching TRBD1. Trimming took 5 bases from V and 7 from J; bases not matched to a gene: 10. Germline CDR1 MNHEY, CDR2 SMNVEV (reference sequence). CDR3 length: 16 amino acids. CDR3 nucleotide sequence: TGTGCCAGCAGTCAAGGACAGGGGGCGCCTGGGCAGCCCCAGCATTTT. This translates into CASSQGQGAPGQPQHF.

The CDR3 protein is CASSPVRDRDGEKLFF. The DNA for the CDR3 is TGTGCCAGTAGTCCCGTCCGGGACAGGGATGGTGAAAAACTGTTTTTT. This chain joins TRBV19 and TRBJ1-4; the match to TRBD1 covers 9 bases. This CDR3 region has 16 residues. Trimming at V came to 5 bases and at J to 7 bases, leaving 11 bases not matched to a gene. Germline CDR1 is LNHDA and CDR2 is SQIVND (reference sequence).

The J gene is TRBJ1-2, the V gene TRBV6-6; D call uncertain. Trimming stripped 4 bases from V and 8 bases from J, with 11 bases between. This CDR3 has 12 residues. Germline CDR1 is MNHNY and CDR2 is SVGAGI (reference sequence). The CDR3 reads CASSSGLEGYTF. DNA for the CDR3: TGTGCCAGCAGTTCGGGCCTGGAAGGCTACACCTTC.

The rearrangement links TRBV12-3 or TRBV12-4 to TRBJ1-5, with 7 bases that match TRBD1. V shed 8 bases and J 4 bases; nucleotides not matched to a gene: 5. The CDR3 sequence is 13 residues long. The CDR3 protein is CASAGTENQPQHF. CDR3 bases: TGTGCCAGCGCCGGGACAGAGAATCAGCCCCAGCATTTT.

A single count supports this clone. V is TRBV5-1 and J is TRBJ2-2; TRBD1 matches 7 bases. The CDR3 contains 16 residues. Germline CDR1 reads SGHRS; CDR2 reads YFSETQ. Germline trimming cut 5 bases from V and 3 bases from J; bases unmatched to any gene: 10. The CDR3, as DNA: TGCGCCAGCAGGTTGACCGGGACAGTGGACACCGGGGAGCTGTTTTTT. Residues: CASRLTGTVDTGELFF.

The V gene is TRBV5-1, the J gene TRBJ2-3; D not certain. The CDR3 length is 12 residues. With 4 bases removed from V and 2 bases from J, the gap between germline ends came to 5 bases. The germline CDR1 and CDR2 sequences are SGHRS and YFSETQ. CDR3 residues: CASSQNTDTQYF. The CDR3 DNA follows: TGCGCCAGCAGCCAAAACACAGATACGCAGTATTTT.

This clone was seen a handful of times. This chain uses TRBV9 with TRBJ2-2; D uncertain. This CDR3 spans 14 amino acids. Germline V gene data show CDR1 as SGDLS and CDR2 as YYNGEE. Deletions cut 0 bases from V and 4 bases from J, with 7 bases between. The CDR3 region is CASSVVDLTGELFF. Here the CDR3 DNA reads TGTGCCAGCAGCGTAGTGGACCTCACCGGGGAGCTGTTTTTT.

The chain is built from TRBV19 and TRBJ2-3; the D gene could be TRBD1 or TRBD2 (5 bases each). The germline V and J ends were trimmed by 5 bases and 5 bases, with 23 bases remaining between them. The CDR3 extends over 17 amino acids. Germline V lookup: CDR1 LNHDA, CDR2 SQIVND (reference sequence). CDR3 sequence: CASSRGMPGQRGDTQYF. The CDR3, as DNA: TGTGCCAGTAGTCGGGGAATGCCGGGTCAGAGGGGAGATACGCAGTATTTT.

The chain employs TRBV7-2 and TRBJ1-1; D is uncertain. Trimming pared 1 base from V and 5 bases from J, leaving 11 bases between. The CDR3 totals 14 residues. Germline assignment: CDR1 SGHTA and CDR2 FQGNSA. DNA of the CDR3: TGTGCCAGCAGCTTAGTAGGCAGTGGGACTGAAGCTTTCTTT. Translating it yields CASSLVGSGTEAFF.

J is TRBJ1-3 and V is TRBV7-6, with D possibly TRBD1 on 5 matching bases. This CDR3 spans 15 amino acids. V was pared by 1 base and J by 0 bases, with 7 bases between. Germline CDR1 is SGHVS and CDR2 is FNYEAQ. The CDR3 nucleotides are TGTGCCAGCAGCTTAGGCAGGGCCTCTGGAAACACCATATATTTT. It yields the protein CASSLGRASGNTIYF.